This is a list of T cell receptor beta chains from one sample in a study of T cell responses to AZD1222 COVID-19 vaccine. Method: immunoSEQ multiplex PCR; TCRdb's copy keeps in-frame clones and lacks some. The sample contains about 140,000 clones, 85% to 95% of which appear only once. Sequencing was performed on peripheral blood, taken 28 days after the second AZD1222 dose. These receptors all stem from an adult who received the AZD1222 COVID-19 vaccine. The CDR3 runs from the conserved cysteine through the conserved F or W. D genes are given only for firm matches. Only part of the rows carry a size: once, few, many, or a class if the clone is expanded.

NA	TRBV19	NA	TRBJ1-2	TGTGCCAGTAGTATGGGAGGTTATGGCTACACCTTC	CASSMGGYGYTF
NA	TRBV9	TRBD1	TRBJ2-7	TGTGCCAGCAGCGTAGCGGGACAGGGGGCCGAGCAGTACTTC	CASSVAGQGAEQYF
NA	TRBV28	NA	TRBJ1-1	TGTGCCAGCAGCCAAAGCCTAACTGAAGCTTTCTTT	CASSQSLTEAFF
once	TRBV29-1	TRBD2	TRBJ2-1	TGCAGCGCCAGGACTAGCGGAGCTGGGAATGAGCAGTTCTTC	CSARTSGAGNEQFF
NA	TRBV6-1	TRBD2	TRBJ2-1	TGTGCCAGCAGTGGACTAGCGGACCGCTCCTACAATGAGCAGTTCTTC	CASSGLADRSYNEQFF
once	TRBV28	NA	TRBJ1-5	TGTGCCAGCATACCTAGTTCTACGGGGGTCCTTCAGCCCCAGCATTTT	CASIPSSTGVLQPQHF
NA	TRBV6-6	NA	TRBJ1-6	TGTGCCAGCAGGCCAATCTTTAATTCACCCCTCCACTTT	CASRPIFNSPLHF
NA	TRBV3-1/TRBV3-2	TRBD2	TRBJ2-1	TGTGCCAGCAGCCAAGAGGTACTAGCGGGGGCCTACAATGAGCAGTTCTTC	CASSQEVLAGAYNEQFF
NA	TRBV9	NA	TRBJ1-4	TGTGCCAGCAGCCCAAGGGGGGGGCAGGGTGAAAAACTGTTTTTT	CASSPRGGQGEKLFF
NA	TRBV6-1	NA	TRBJ1-1	TGTGCCAGCAGTGAAGAGGGTGTCAGGGTGGGGGCTGAAGCTTTCTTT	CASSEEGVRVGAEAFF
NA	TRBV28	TRBD1	TRBJ1-2	TGTGCCAGCAGCGTGACAGGGGGAGCAAGCTATGGCTACACCTTC	CASSVTGGASYGYTF
NA	TRBV3-1/TRBV3-2	NA	TRBJ2-5	TGTGCCAGCAGCAACGAACCGTACCAAGAGACCCAGTACTTC	CASSNEPYQETQYF
NA	TRBV25-1	NA	TRBJ2-1	TGTGCCAGCAGTGTAAACAATGAGCAGTTCTTC	CASSVNNEQFF
once	TRBV7-2	NA	TRBJ2-7	TGTGCCAGCAGCCGTGAGGGATCTCTCACCTCCTACGAGCAGTACTTC	CASSREGSLTSYEQYF
NA	TRBV27	NA	TRBJ2-7	TGTGCCAGCAGTTTGCCCGGGAGCTCCTACGAGCAGTACTTC	CASSLPGSSYEQYF
once	TRBV28	NA	TRBJ1-1	TGTGCCAGCAGTTCCAGGGTGAACACTGAAGCTTTCTTT	CASSSRVNTEAFF
NA	TRBV30	NA	TRBJ1-2	TGTGCCTGGAGCCCCCCGAACTATGGCTACACCTTC	CAWSPPNYGYTF
NA	TRBV11-3	NA	TRBJ2-1	TGTGCCAGCAGCTTTGGGGGAGTATATGAGCAGTTCTTC	CASSFGGVYEQFF
once	TRBV5-8	NA	TRBJ2-7	TGTGCCAGCAGGTACTCTGGGACGGCCAAAGGCGAGCAGTACTTC	CASRYSGTAKGEQYF
NA	TRBV7-2	NA	TRBJ1-5	TGTGCCAGCAGCTTAGTGGGCCAGAATCAGCCCCAGCATTTT	CASSLVGQNQPQHF
NA	TRBV2	TRBD1	TRBJ1-1	TGTGCCAGCAGGACAGGGGATTGGGCTGAAGCTTTCTTT	CASRTGDWAEAFF
NA	TRBV30	NA	TRBJ2-2	TGTGCCTGGAGTCGCGGCACCGGGGAGCTGTTTTTT	CAWSRGTGELFF
few	TRBV19	NA	TRBJ1-5	TGTGCCAGTGGTGACCGGCGGGATCAGCCCCAGCATTTT	CASGDRRDQPQHF